This T cell receptor beta chain derives from a study of Ad26.COV2.S vaccination and SARS-CoV-2 variants. A single count supports this clone. Its target is unknown. Clones were sequenced by immunoSEQ multiplex PCR, and TCRdb holds only the in-frame ones, with some missing. The repertoire includes some 450,000 clones, roughly 88% of them detected once, and more than 3.5% sits in the top ten. This sample's treatment: around 19 received Ad26.COV2.S at low or high dose, single or two shots; 5 received placebo; per-sample allocation not given. After the first vaccine or placebo injection, samples were drawn on day 63. The vaccine antigen was prefusion-stabilized Wuhan SARS-CoV-2 spike. Germline V gene sequence: CDR1 SGHVS, CDR2 FQNEAQ. The V end was cut by 0 bases, the J end by 7 bases, with 13 bases between. The CDR3 covers 15 residues. Study-wide results and caveats: The breadth of spike-specific CD8+ and CD4+ T cell responses after vaccination was reportedly substantial. Measures of TCR breadth and depth may have fallen short of total T cell responses.

The sample consisted of peripheral blood, taken in a trial of Ad26.COV2.S vaccine versus placebo. The J gene is TRBJ1-5, the V gene TRBV7-8, with TRBD1 as a possible D gene (5 bases). This TCR derives from a person aged 18-60 years who received the Ad26.COV2.S COVID-19 vaccine or a placebo. The CDR3 loop reads CASSLAPGTTQPQHF. In DNA form, the CDR3 reads TGTGCCAGCAGCTTAGCGCCGGGGACTACCCAGCCCCAGCATTTT. Combining the CDR3 with reference TRBV7-8 and TRBJ1-5 gives the whole variable domain GAGVSQSPRYKVAKRGQDVALRCDPISGHVSLFWYQQALGQGPEFLTYFQNEAQLDKSGLPSDRFFAERPEGSVSTLKIQRTQQEDSAVYLCASSLAPGTTQPQHFGDGTRLSIL.